The present entry profiles one TCR beta chain with its context. The length of the CDR3 is 12 residues. Germline CDR1 SQVTM, CDR2 ANQGSEA. Trimming shortened V by 6 bases and J by 5 bases, and 13 bases separated the two germline ends. This sample is part of a study of blood T cell repertoires in COVID-19. Clones were read by immunoSEQ multiplex PCR, and TCRdb kept only the in-frame ones, dropping some. The sample contains 120,000 to 150,000 clones, over 75% of which appear only once. The chain is built from TRBV29-1 and TRBJ1-2; D uncertain. Material for sequencing was PBMCs or T cells enriched from blood (not recorded which). This clonotype was sampled from a man aged 45 to 65 in a cohort exposed to, infected with or recovered from COVID-19 (not recorded which). In DNA form, the CDR3 reads TGCAGCGTCCCGCGGGAGGCGTATGGCTACACCTTC. Translation: CSVPREAYGYTF.